These 23 T cell receptor beta chains originate from one sample sequenced in a study of T-cell memory formation after mild COVID-19 (dated by TCRdb to the early 2020s). The library came from 5' RACE. These reads were obtained on an Illumina NovaSeq 6000. TCRdb trimmed the raw reads at Q25, called clones with MiXCR and kept productive beta chains. Every distinct CDR3 protein forms one entry, paired with its most common genes and DNA. In all, the sample holds a few hundred thousand distinct CDR3 sequences, and more than 15% of those were seen once. The top ten clonotypes cover about 23% of the sample. Sequenced: PBMCs or a T cell subset sorted from them (not recorded which). These receptors were collected from a young man who had mild COVID-19 (a few samples of this study predate the infection). The sample titles of this study are shuffled in the database, so cell type and time point are left out; the donor was told from shared clones.

This clonotype occurred many times. V and J are TRBV4-1 and TRBJ2-1; 9 positions agree with TRBD2. This CDR3 has 12 residues. From germline, CDR1 is MGHRA and CDR2 YSYEKL. V trimming: 6 bases; J trimming: 9 bases; junction bases outside the gene matches: 3. The CDR3 protein is CASRPTSGEQFF. CDR3 nucleotide sequence: TGCGCCAGCAGGCCGACTAGCGGTGAGCAGTTCTTC.

At least ten counts were recorded for this clonotype. V is TRBV4-1 and J is TRBJ2-2, with TRBD1 identical over 8 bases. Germline V gene sequence: CDR1 MGHRA, CDR2 YSYEKL. V trimming: 4 bases; J trimming: 4 bases; junction bases outside the gene matches: 5. This CDR3 region has 15 residues. The CDR3 DNA sequence: TGCGCCAGCAGCCCCGGACAGGGCGGCACCGGGGAGCTGTTTTTT. Translated: CASSPGQGGTGELFF.

This clonotype came up a few times. This chain uses TRBV4-2 with TRBJ2-3, with TRBD2 matching over 10 bases. This CDR3 has 18 residues. Germline lookup yields CDR1 LGHNA and CDR2 YNFKEQ. V lost 1 base to trimming and J lost 0 bases; unmatched junction nucleotides: 7. The CDR3 sequence is CASSQGPGLAESTDTQYF. CDR3 nucleotide sequence: TGTGCCAGCAGCCAAGGCCCTGGACTAGCGGAGAGCACAGATACGCAGTATTTT.

The rearrangement uses TRBV21-1 and TRBJ2-7; the table's D call TRBD1 went unverified against the DNA. TRBV21-1 is annotated as a pseudogene. The CDR3 is 15 amino acids. CDR3 loop: CASSNARGRLYEQYF. CDR3 DNA: TGTGCCAGCAGCAACGCCAGGGGGCGTCTGTACGAGCAGTACTTC.

This clonotype was recorded at least ten times. V usage is TRBV29-1 and J usage is TRBJ2-3; D unresolved. The CDR3 loop spans 17 amino acids. The ends were cut back, 3 bases at V and 1 base at J, with 20 bases in the middle. Germline CDR1 is SQVTM and CDR2 is ANQGSEA. The CDR3 nucleotides are TGCAGCGTTGAGTGGCAGTTGCTGCCTTTTGGCACAGATACGCAGTATTTT. Translated: CSVEWQLLPFGTDTQYF.

J is TRBJ1-2 and V is TRBV20-1, with TRBD1 matching over 12 bases. V dropped 2 bases and J dropped 6; count of bases not matched to a gene: 4. The CDR3 totals 14 residues. Germline loops: CDR1 DFQATT, CDR2 SNEGSKA (reference sequence). CDR3 DNA: TGCAGTGCTAGACTGGGACAGGGGGCGAATGGCTACACCTTC. Protein sequence: CSARLGQGANGYTF.

V is TRBV19 and J is TRBJ2-5; D gene unclear. Germline CDR1 is LNHDA and CDR2 is SQIVND (reference sequence). V gave up 5 bases and J gave up 1 base, with 8 bases separating them. The CDR3 has 13 residues. The DNA of the CDR3 is TGTGCCAGTAGTTACCATTTCCAAGAGACCCAGTACTTC. Translated, it gives CASSYHFQETQYF.

In its sample, this clonotype was seen a few times. This chain connects TRBV4-1 to TRBJ2-7; 7 nucleotides agree with TRBD2. Germline V gene data show CDR1 as MGHRA and CDR2 as YSYEKL. The CDR3 loop spans 15 amino acids. With 1 base clipped from V and 2 bases from J, the junction kept 5 bases outside the gene matches. The CDR3 region is CASSQAPGLAYEQYF. The CDR3 DNA follows: TGCGCCAGCAGCCAAGCACCCGGACTAGCCTACGAGCAGTACTTC.

This clonotype has more than one count but fewer than ten. The rearrangement joins TRBV12-3 or TRBV12-4 to TRBJ2-4; D unclear. The CDR3 has 13 residues. The V and J ends lost 5 bases and 9 bases respectively, with 14 bases between them. CDR3 in amino acids: CASSRESASIQYF. CDR3 bases: TGTGCCAGCAGTAGAGAGTCGGCGTCCATTCAGTACTTC.

This clonotype showed up just a few times. The chain couples TRBV7-2 to TRBJ2-3; TRBD2 agrees at 9 bases. CDR1 is SGHTA and CDR2 is FQGNSA in the germline V gene. This CDR3 comprises 16 residues. V trimming: 3 bases; J trimming: 1 base; junction bases outside the gene matches: 5. The CDR3 protein is CASSLPGLAGTDTQYF. CDR3 in DNA: TGTGCCAGCAGCTTGCCGGGACTAGCAGGCACAGATACGCAGTATTTT.

In its sample, this clonotype was seen a few times. The J gene is TRBJ2-3, the V gene TRBV6-6; D is unresolved. Germline loops: CDR1 MNHNY, CDR2 SVGAGI (reference sequence). This CDR3 is built from 12 residues. Trimming took off 3 bases at V and 4 bases at J, with 5 bases between the two ends. The CDR3 spells CASSYYSDTQYF. The CDR3 DNA reads as TGTGCCAGCAGTTATTATTCAGATACGCAGTATTTT.

J is TRBJ2-1 and V is TRBV9; no reliable D call. With 0 bases removed from V and 8 bases from J, the gap between germline ends came to 12 bases. CDR1 is SGDLS, CDR2 YYNGEE, per germline. The CDR3 consists of 14 residues. The CDR3 here is CASSVAGAGDEQFF. In DNA, the CDR3 is TGTGCCAGCAGCGTAGCAGGCGCAGGCGATGAGCAGTTCTTC.

This clonotype was seen a few times. This sequence joins TRBV4-2 and TRBJ1-2; D gene unclear. The V gene lost 1 base and the J gene lost 1 base, with 7 bases spanning the gap. The germline CDR1 and CDR2 sequences are LGHNA and YNFKEQ. This CDR3 contains 14 residues. CDR3 protein: CASSQGRLNYGYTF. The CDR3 DNA sequence: TGTGCCAGCAGCCAAGGCAGGCTTAACTATGGCTACACCTTC.

This clonotype was seen a few times. The gene calls are TRBV20-1 and TRBJ2-1; 11 positions match TRBD2. Germline lookup yields CDR1 DFQATT and CDR2 SNEGSKA (reference sequence). There are 19 residues in the CDR3. The V gene end was trimmed by 0 bases and the J gene end by 0 bases; junction bases not matched to a gene: 10. The CDR3 here is CSARDVAGGPRTSYNEQFF. In DNA, the CDR3 is TGCAGTGCTAGAGATGTAGCGGGGGGGCCCCGCACCTCCTACAATGAGCAGTTCTTC.

V gene TRBV7-2 combines with J gene TRBJ2-1; possibly TRBD1 for D (5 bases). Trimming stripped 5 bases from V and 3 bases from J, with 14 bases between. The V gene's germline CDR1 is SGHTA and CDR2 FQGNSA. This CDR3 is built from 15 residues. The chain's CDR3 is CASSPAGDSYNEQFF. DNA of the CDR3: TGTGCCAGCAGCCCAGCAGGAGACAGCTACAATGAGCAGTTCTTC.

This clonotype was seen only a few times. This sequence joins TRBV5-1 and TRBJ2-7; D is ambiguous. The CDR3 runs 12 residues. The V gene lost 0 bases and the J gene lost 5 bases, with 6 bases spanning the gap. From germline, CDR1 is SGHRS and CDR2 YFSETQ. The CDR3 sequence is CASSLAFDEQYF. Written as DNA, the CDR3 is TGCGCCAGCAGCTTGGCCTTCGACGAGCAGTACTTC.

This rearrangement joins TRBV4-2 to TRBJ2-1; 9 nucleotides match TRBD2. This CDR3 has 18 amino acids. Germline values: CDR1 LGHNA, CDR2 YNFKEQ. The V gene end was trimmed by 3 bases and the J gene end by 6 bases; junction bases not matched to a gene: 15. CDR3 nucleotides: TGTGCCAGCAGCCACCCTACGAGCGGGGGGACGAATATCAATGAGCAGTTCTTC. Its protein product is CASSHPTSGGTNINEQFF.

This clonotype was found a few times. The J gene is TRBJ2-2, the V gene TRBV5-1, with 8 bases fitting TRBD2. CDR3 length: 17 amino acids. The V segment lost 4 bases and the J segment 0 bases; nucleotides outside the gene matches: 8. Germline V gene sequence: CDR1 SGHRS, CDR2 YFSETQ. The CDR3 coding sequence is TGCGCCAGCAGCCCAGCGGGGGTTCCCGCGAACACCGGGGAGCTGTTTTTT. This encodes CASSPAGVPANTGELFF. The complete variable domain, with remaining parts taken from reference TRBV5-1 and TRBJ2-2, reads KAGVTQTPRYLIKTRGQQVTLSCSPISGHRSVSWYQQTPGQGLQFLFEYFSETQRNKGNFPGRFSGRQFSNSRSEMNVSTLELGDSALYLCASSPAGVPANTGELFFGEGSRLTVL.

This clonotype occurred many times. The chain recombines TRBV6-2 or TRBV6-3 with TRBJ1-5, with 10 bases that match TRBD1. With 6 bases clipped from V and 5 bases from J, the junction kept 4 bases outside the gene matches. Germline V gives CDR1 MNHEY, CDR2 SVGEGT. This CDR3 is built from 14 residues. In DNA form, the CDR3 reads TGTGCCAGCAGCTGGGACAGGGGCCATCAGCCCCAGCATTTT. Encoded protein: CASSWDRGHQPQHF.

Notes on this clonotype: A read error may produce the germline difference seen at one junction end. V and J are TRBV20-1 and TRBJ1-2; 7 nucleotides align to TRBD1. The CDR3 is 15 residues long. Germline CDR1 DFQATT, CDR2 SNEGSKA (reference sequence). CDR3 sequence (DNA): TGCAGTGCTGGAGAGGGACAGCAGTCGATCTATGGCTACACCTTC. Protein product: CSAGEGQQSIYGYTF.

The chain is built from TRBV14 and TRBJ1-6; D is possibly TRBD1 (6 bases). In germline, CDR1 is SGHDN, CDR2 FVKESK. CDR3 size: 16 residues. Trimming stripped 0 bases from V and 6 bases from J, with 12 bases between. The CDR3 bases are TGTGCCAGCAGCCAAGAGACATGGACAGCTAATTCACCCCTCCACTTT. Translating gives CASSQETWTANSPLHF.

Ten or more counts support this clonotype. The chain's CDR3 is CASSLSGLQETQYF. DNA of the CDR3: TGTGCCAGCAGCTTATCAGGGTTGCAAGAGACCCAGTACTTC. The V call is TRBV7-9, the J call TRBJ2-5; weak D call: TRBD1 (5 bases). Germline V gene sequence: CDR1 SEHNR, CDR2 FQNEAQ (reference sequence). CDR3 length: 14 amino acids. Trimming took off 2 bases at V and 2 bases at J, with 9 bases between the two ends.

V is TRBV9 and J is TRBJ1-2; no definite D call. Germline CDR1 SGDLS, CDR2 YYNGEE. The CDR3 covers 15 residues. Deletions cut 0 bases from V and 6 bases from J, with 15 bases between. Here the CDR3 DNA reads TGTGCCAGCAGCGTAGCAGAAGCAGGCTGGAATGGCTACACCTTC. Residues: CASSVAEAGWNGYTF.